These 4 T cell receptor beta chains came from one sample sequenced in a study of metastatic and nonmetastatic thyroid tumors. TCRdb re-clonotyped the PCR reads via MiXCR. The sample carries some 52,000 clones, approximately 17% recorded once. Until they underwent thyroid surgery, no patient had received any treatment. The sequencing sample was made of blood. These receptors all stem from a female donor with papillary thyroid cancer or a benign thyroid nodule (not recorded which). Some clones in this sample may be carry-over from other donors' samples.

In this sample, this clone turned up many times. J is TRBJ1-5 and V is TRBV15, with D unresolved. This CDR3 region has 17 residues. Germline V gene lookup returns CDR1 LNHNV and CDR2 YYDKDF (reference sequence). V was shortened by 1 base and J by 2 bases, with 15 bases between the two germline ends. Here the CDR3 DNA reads TGTGCCACCAGCAGAGTGAAGGGAATAGGTGGCAATCAGCCCCAGCATTTT. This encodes CATSRVKGIGGNQPQHF.

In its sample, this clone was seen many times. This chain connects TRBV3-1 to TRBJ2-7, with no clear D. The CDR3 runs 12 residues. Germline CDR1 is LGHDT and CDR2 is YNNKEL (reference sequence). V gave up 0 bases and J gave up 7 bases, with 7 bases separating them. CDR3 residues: CASSQDEREQYF. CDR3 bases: TGTGCCAGCAGCCAAGATGAGCGAGAGCAGTACTTC.

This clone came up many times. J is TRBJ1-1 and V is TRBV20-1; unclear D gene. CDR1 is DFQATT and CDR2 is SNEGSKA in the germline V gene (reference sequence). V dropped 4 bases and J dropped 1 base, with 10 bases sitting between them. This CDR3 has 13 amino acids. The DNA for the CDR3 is TGCAGTGCTAAACGTCGACAGAACACTGAAGCTTTCTTT. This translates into CSAKRRQNTEAFF.

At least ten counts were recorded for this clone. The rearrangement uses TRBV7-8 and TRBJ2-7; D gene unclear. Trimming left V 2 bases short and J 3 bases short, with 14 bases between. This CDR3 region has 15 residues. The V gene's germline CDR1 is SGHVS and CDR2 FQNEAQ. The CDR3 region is CASSLTEVRLYEQYF. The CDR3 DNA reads TGTGCCAGCAGCTTAACAGAGGTCAGGCTCTACGAGCAGTACTTC.